The 4 T cell receptor beta chains below all came from one sample that was sequenced in a study of Graves' ophthalmopathy and Graves' hyperthyroidism. As the template, RNA transcripts were used to amplify TCR beta CDR3 regions. First-round RT-PCR with HTBI primers preceded a second-round multiplex PCR. One entry per CDR3 protein, called by TCRdb with MiXCR from the multiplex PCR reads. The table records around 1,200,000 distinct CDR3 sequences, about 35% of them present only once. The sequenced sample was peripheral blood or thyroid tissue (not recorded which). These TCRs come from an adult man with Graves' hyperthyroidism.

This clonotype was detected many times. J is TRBJ1-5 and V is TRBV5-1, with D hard to call. V lost 0 bases and J lost 3, with 10 bases in between. Germline loops: CDR1 SGHRS, CDR2 YFSETQ. CDR3 length: 15 amino acids. CDR3 region: CASSLVPAPNQPQHF. The DNA of the CDR3 is TGCGCCAGCAGCTTGGTGCCGGCGCCCAATCAGCCCCAGCATTTT.

The chain couples TRBV11-2 to TRBJ1-1, with a tentative D call TRBD1 (6 bases). V was clipped by 5 bases and J by 2 bases, with 15 bases between them. The CDR3 extends over 15 amino acids. CDR1 SGHAT and CDR2 FQNNGV come from the germline V gene. The CDR3 bases are TGTGCCAGCAGCCCCGGACAGACAGAAAACACTGAAGCTTTCTTT. It is translated as CASSPGQTENTEAFF.

The chain couples TRBV15 to TRBJ1-2; D perhaps matches TRBD1 (5 bases). Trimming shortened V by 7 bases and J by 7 bases, and 13 bases separated the two germline ends. Germline V lookup: CDR1 LNHNV, CDR2 YYDKDF (reference sequence). This CDR3 spans 12 amino acids. DNA of the CDR3: TGTGCCACCACCGTGGGGGTGGCTGGCTACACCTTC. Residues: CATTVGVAGYTF.

This clonotype was recorded at least ten times. The V gene is TRBV29-1, the J gene TRBJ2-7; 9 positions agree with TRBD1. V lost 3 bases, J lost 4 bases, and 10 bases stayed unmatched. This CDR3 has 15 amino acids. The V gene's germline CDR1 is SQVTM and CDR2 ANQGSEA. CDR3 protein: CSVEFPGQGQYEQYF. CDR3 nucleotide sequence: TGCAGCGTTGAGTTCCCGGGACAGGGTCAATACGAGCAGTACTTC.